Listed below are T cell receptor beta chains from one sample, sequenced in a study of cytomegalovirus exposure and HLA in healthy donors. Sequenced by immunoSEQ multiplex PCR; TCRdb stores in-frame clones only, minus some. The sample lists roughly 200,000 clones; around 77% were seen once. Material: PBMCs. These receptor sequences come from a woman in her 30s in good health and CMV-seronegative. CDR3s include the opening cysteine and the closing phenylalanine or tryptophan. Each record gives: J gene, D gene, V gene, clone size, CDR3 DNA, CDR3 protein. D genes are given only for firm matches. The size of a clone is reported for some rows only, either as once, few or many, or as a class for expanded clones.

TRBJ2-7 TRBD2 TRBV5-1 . TGCGCCAGCAGCTTCTCGCGGGAGGAGCAGTACTTC CASSFSREEQYF
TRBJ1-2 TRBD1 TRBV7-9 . TGTGCCAGCAGCCAGGGGGCTGGAGGCTACCCCTTC CASSQGAGGYPF
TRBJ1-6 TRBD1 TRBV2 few TGTGCCAGCGGAGACCGGGACAGAACCTATAATTCACCCCTCCACTTT CASGDRDRTYNSPLHF
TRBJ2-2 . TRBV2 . TGTGCCAGCACTCAGACAGCGAACACCGGGGAGCTGTTTTTT CASTQTANTGELFF
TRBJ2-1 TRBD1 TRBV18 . TGTGCCAGCTCACTACAGGGGGCCCGGGTGGATGAGCAGTTCTTC CASSLQGARVDEQFF
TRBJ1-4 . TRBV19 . TGTGCCAGTAGTATCTTTCCAGGGTCGGGTGAAAAACTGTTTTTT CASSIFPGSGEKLFF
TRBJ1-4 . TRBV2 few TGTGCCAGCAGTCGACAGATCCTGGAAAAACTGTTTTTT CASSRQILEKLFF
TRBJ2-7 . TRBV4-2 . TGTGCCAGCAGCCAAGAACAATCTTCCCGCTACGAGCAGTACTTC CASSQEQSSRYEQYF
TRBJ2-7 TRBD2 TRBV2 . TGTGGCAGCGGGAGGGAATCCTACGAGCAGTACTTC CGSGRESYEQYF
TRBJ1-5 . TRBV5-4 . TGTGCCAGCAGCCTGGGAGGGAGCAATCAGCCCCAGCATTTT CASSLGGSNQPQHF
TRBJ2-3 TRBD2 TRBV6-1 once TGTGCCAGCAGTCAGGGACTAGCGGGACCAGATACGCAGTATTTT CASSQGLAGPDTQYF
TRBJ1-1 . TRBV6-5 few TGTGCCAGCAGTGTTCAGGGGAGGAACACTGAAGCTTTCTTT CASSVQGRNTEAFF
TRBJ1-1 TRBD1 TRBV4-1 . TGCGCCAGCAGCCATCCGGGACAGGGTATCGCTGAAGCTTTCTTT CASSHPGQGIAEAFF
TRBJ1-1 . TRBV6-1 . TGTGCCAGCAGTGAACGGTTTGAAGCTTTCTTT CASSERFEAFF
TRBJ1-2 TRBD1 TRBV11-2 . TGTGCCAGCAGCTTAGGACAGGGGACAGGGGGTTCCTATGGCTACACCTTC CASSLGQGTGGSYGYTF
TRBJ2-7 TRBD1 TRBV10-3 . TGTGCCATCAGTGAATTGGACAGGGAAGGGAGCTACGAGCAGTACTTC CAISELDREGSYEQYF
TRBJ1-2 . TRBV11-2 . TGTGCCAGCAGCTTAGCGGGAAACCTAGGGGGGGCACCTATCTATGGCTACACCTTC CASSLAGNLGGAPIYGYTF
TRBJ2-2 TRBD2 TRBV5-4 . TGTGCCAGCAGCTTGCCGGCGGCGGGAGTTCCCGGGGAGCTGTTTTTT CASSLPAAGVPGELFF
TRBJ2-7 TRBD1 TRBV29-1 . TGCAGCGTCCAAGGGGGCGGCTCCTACGAGCAGTACTTC CSVQGGGSYEQYF
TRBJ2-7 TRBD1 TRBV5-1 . TGCGCCAGCAGCATGGGACAGGGGAGCTCCTACGAGCAGTACTTC CASSMGQGSSYEQYF
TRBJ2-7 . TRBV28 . TGTGCCAGCGACGGGAGTAGGTACGAGCAGTACTTC CASDGSRYEQYF
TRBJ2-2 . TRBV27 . TGTGCCAGCACGACCGGGAACGGGGAGCTGTTTTTT CASTTGNGELFF